The rows below give T cell receptor beta chains drawn from one sample of a study of T cells after yellow fever vaccination. TCRdb passed the 5' RACE reads through MiXCR, listing each CDR3 protein once. The table lists some 300,000 distinct CDR3 sequences, 8.7% of them singletons. The sequenced sample was CD4+ T cells sorted from PBMCs, obtained 5 days after the yellow fever booster vaccination. The receptors were gathered from a man aged 18 to 30 who received the YFV17D yellow fever vaccine. CDR3s include the opening cysteine and the closing phenylalanine or tryptophan. The D gene is left open where the match is weak. Clone size is shown for a subset of rows, as once, few, many or a class of expanded clone.

>TRBV7-2|TRBD1|TRBJ2-5|many
TGTGCCAGCAGCGCGAGGGGGCGCGGGACCCAGTACTTC
CASSARGRGTQYF
>TRBV6-5|TRBD2|TRBJ2-3|.
TGTGCCAGCAGTCGTCGGGGAGCGGGGGACCCAACGCAGTATTTT
CASSRRGAGDPTQYF
>TRBV4-2|TRBD2|TRBJ2-3|few
TGTGCCAGCAGCCAAGTCCCGACTAGCTTGGGGGGTAATACGCAGTATTTT
CASSQVPTSLGGNTQYF
>TRBV10-3|TRBD2|TRBJ2-1|few
TGTGCCATCAGTATCAGCGGGGGCAAGGATGAGCAGTTCTTC
CAISISGGKDEQFF
>TRBV5-4|.|TRBJ2-5|.
TGTGCCAGCAGCTTGGGGGTTAGCGGCGAGACCCAGTACTTC
CASSLGVSGETQYF
>TRBV29-1|TRBD1|TRBJ1-1|few
TGCAGCGTCGACAGGGGGCAGGGAACTGAAGCTTTCTTT
CSVDRGQGTEAFF
>TRBV28|.|TRBJ1-2|.
TGTGCGTCCCACGCGAACTATGGCTACACCTTC
CASHANYGYTF
>TRBV6-5|TRBD2|TRBJ2-3|many
TGTGCCAGCAGACCAACCTATCGGGGGGGTCTAGATACGCAGTATTTT
CASRPTYRGGLDTQYF
>TRBV7-9|TRBD2|TRBJ2-1|many
TGTGCCAGCAGCTTCACCGGGGGGGATGAGCAGTTCTTC
CASSFTGGDEQFF
>TRBV12-3/TRBV12-4|.|TRBJ1-1|.
TGTGCCAGCAGTTTGTCCCGTGTGGCTTTCTTT
CASSLSRVAFF
>TRBV20-1|.|TRBJ1-1|few
TGCAGTGCTAGAGATCGGGTAGGAGACACTGAAGCTTTCTTT
CSARDRVGDTEAFF
>TRBV14|.|TRBJ1-1|few
TGTGCCAGCACCCCGTGGGAGGGCTCGGCTGAAGCTTTCTTT
CASTPWEGSAEAFF
>TRBV12-3/TRBV12-4|.|TRBJ2-7|many
TGTGCCAGCAGCCTACGAACCCGGGACTCCCGGCAGTACTTC
CASSLRTRDSRQYF
>TRBV20-1|.|TRBJ2-1|.
TGCAGTGCTAGTGGGTTTTCCTACAATGAGCAGTTCTTC
CSASGFSYNEQFF
>TRBV6-5|.|TRBJ1-2|.
TGTGCCAGCAGTTCCCGCGGAGGTACTTATGGCTACACCTTC
CASSSRGGTYGYTF
>TRBV28|.|TRBJ1-2|few
TGTGCCAGCAGTTCGCCCTCGATGATCGAAATCTATGGCTACACCTTC
CASSSPSMIEIYGYTF
>TRBV5-1|TRBD1|TRBJ2-3|many
TGCGCCAGCAGCGATCGGACAGGGGGCCCAGATACGCAGTATTTT
CASSDRTGGPDTQYF
>TRBV6-5|TRBD2|TRBJ2-3|few
TGTGCCAGCACCCAACTTATGCGCGGGGGGGCAAGGACAGATACGCAGTATTTT
CASTQLMRGGARTDTQYF
>TRBV7-8|TRBD2|TRBJ2-5|.
TGTGCCAGCAGCTCAGCGGGGGGCCAGGGGGTGTTAGAGACCCAGTACTTC
CASSSAGGQGVLETQYF
>TRBV4-3|.|TRBJ2-5|.
TGCGCCAGCAGCCAAGATTGGGGGGCCAGCCAAGAGACCCAGTACTTC
CASSQDWGASQETQYF
>TRBV5-1|.|TRBJ1-1|few
TGCGCCAGCAGCTCATTGGTGCACACTGAAGCTTTCTTT
CASSSLVHTEAFF
>TRBV19|.|TRBJ2-2|many
TGTGCCAGTATCTCGGGTGGTCGCGGGGAGCTGTTTTTT
CASISGGRGELFF
>TRBV5-1|.|TRBJ2-3|.
TGCGCCAGCAGCTTCTGGGGGGCAGGGAAAGATACGCAGTATTTT
CASSFWGAGKDTQYF
>TRBV7-2|.|TRBJ2-1|few
TGTGCCAGCAGCCCCTATCGTGACTACAATGAGCAGTTCTTC
CASSPYRDYNEQFF
>TRBV4-3|TRBD2|TRBJ2-6|few
TGCGCCAGCAGTCAACTAGCGGGGGCGCTCTCTGGGGCCAACGTCCTGACTTTC
CASSQLAGALSGANVLTF
>TRBV5-1|.|TRBJ1-2|.
TGCGCCAGCAGCCCGAGGACGTCGGGGTCCGGCGGGAACTATGGCTACACCTTC
CASSPRTSGSGGNYGYTF
>TRBV20-1|.|TRBJ2-5|.
TGCAGTGCTTTGACAAGGGTAGGGCGGGAGACCCAGTACTTC
CSALTRVGRETQYF